The sequence of this TCR beta chain was determined in a study of cytomegalovirus exposure and HLA in healthy donors. Overall study results and limits: The study listed about 150 cytomegalovirus-associated TCR beta chains. Segments of the TCR beta V type were, in most cases, productive about 87% or about 30% of the time in an earlier analysis.

Concerning this clone itself: Its antigen is not known.

The CDR3 spans 13 residues. The V and J ends lost 3 bases and 0 bases respectively, with 3 bases between them. The germline CDR1 and CDR2 sequences are MNHEY and SMNVEV (reference sequence). A multiplex PCR was run with 60 Vbeta primers and 13 Jbeta primers. The data were produced by immunoSEQ multiplex PCR, yet TCRdb's version contains in-frame clones alone and is incomplete. This sample yields 150,000 or so clones, of which approximately 72% are seen a single time; roughly 1.9% belongs to the top ten. Material for sequencing was PBMCs. This clonotype was sampled from a female donor in good health and CMV-seronegative. This chain connects TRBV27 to TRBJ2-4, with D unclear. The CDR3 DNA reads as TGTGCCAGCAGTTTCAGAGCCAAAAACATTCAGTACTTC. It is translated as CASSFRAKNIQYF.